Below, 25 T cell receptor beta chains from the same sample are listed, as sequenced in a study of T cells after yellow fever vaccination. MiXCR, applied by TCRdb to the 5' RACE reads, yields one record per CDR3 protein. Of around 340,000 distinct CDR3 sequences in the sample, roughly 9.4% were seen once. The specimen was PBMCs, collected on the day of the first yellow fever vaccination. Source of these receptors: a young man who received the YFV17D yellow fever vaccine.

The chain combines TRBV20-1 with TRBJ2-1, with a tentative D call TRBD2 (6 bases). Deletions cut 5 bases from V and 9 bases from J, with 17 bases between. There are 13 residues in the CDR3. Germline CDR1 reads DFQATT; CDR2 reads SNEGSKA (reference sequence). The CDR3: CSARDSWRVEQFF. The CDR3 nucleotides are TGCAGTGCTCGGGACTCGTGGAGGGTTGAGCAGTTCTTC.

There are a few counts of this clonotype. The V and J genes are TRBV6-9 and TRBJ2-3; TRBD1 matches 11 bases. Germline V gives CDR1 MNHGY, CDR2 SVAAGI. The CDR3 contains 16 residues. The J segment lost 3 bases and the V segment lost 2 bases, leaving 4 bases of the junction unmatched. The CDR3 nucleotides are TGTGCCAGCAGTTATACGGACAGGGGGCGGACAGATACGCAGTATTTT. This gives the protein CASSYTDRGRTDTQYF.

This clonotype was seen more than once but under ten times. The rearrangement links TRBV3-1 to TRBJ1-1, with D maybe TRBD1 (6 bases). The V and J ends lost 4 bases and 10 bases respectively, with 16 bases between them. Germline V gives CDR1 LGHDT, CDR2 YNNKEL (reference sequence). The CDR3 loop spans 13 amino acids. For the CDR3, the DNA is TGTGCCAGCAGCCCCCAGGGGCCGAGGGTAGCTTTCTTT. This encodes CASSPQGPRVAFF.

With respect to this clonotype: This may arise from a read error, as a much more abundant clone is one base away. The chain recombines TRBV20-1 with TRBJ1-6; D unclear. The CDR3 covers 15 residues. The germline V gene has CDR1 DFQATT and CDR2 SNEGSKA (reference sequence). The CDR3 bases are TGCAGTGCCATTACCGAAAGGGCGGGTAATTCACCCTTCCACTTT. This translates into CSAITERAGNSPFHF.

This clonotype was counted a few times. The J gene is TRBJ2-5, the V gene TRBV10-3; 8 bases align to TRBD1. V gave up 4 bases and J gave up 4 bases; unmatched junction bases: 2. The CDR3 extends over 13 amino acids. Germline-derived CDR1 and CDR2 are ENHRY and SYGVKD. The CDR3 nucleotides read TGTGCCATCAGTGCGGACAGGGTAGAGACCCAGTACTTC. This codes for CAISADRVETQYF.

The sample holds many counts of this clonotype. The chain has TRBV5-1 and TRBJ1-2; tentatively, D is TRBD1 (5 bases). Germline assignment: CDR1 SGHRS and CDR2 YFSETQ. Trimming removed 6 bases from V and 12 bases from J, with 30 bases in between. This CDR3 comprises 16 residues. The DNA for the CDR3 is TGCGCCAGCAAATCAAAGACCGGGACCGACGCCTCGGGGAACACCTTC. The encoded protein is CASKSKTGTDASGNTF.

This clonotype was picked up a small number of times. The CDR3: CSVGDRGSNEQFF. For the CDR3, the DNA is TGCAGCGTAGGGGACAGGGGGAGCAATGAGCAGTTCTTC. The chain has TRBV29-1 and TRBJ2-1; 11 nucleotides line up with TRBD1. There are 13 residues in the CDR3. With V trimmed by 6 bases and J by 6 bases, 4 bases remained unmatched. Germline V gives CDR1 SQVTM, CDR2 ANQGSEA.

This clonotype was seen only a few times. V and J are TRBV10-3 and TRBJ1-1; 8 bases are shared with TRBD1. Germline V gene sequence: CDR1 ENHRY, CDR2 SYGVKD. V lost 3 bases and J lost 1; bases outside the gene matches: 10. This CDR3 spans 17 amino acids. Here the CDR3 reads CAISDTGTGVTNTEAFF. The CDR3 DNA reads TGTGCCATCAGTGATACTGGGACAGGCGTTACGAACACTGAAGCTTTCTTT.

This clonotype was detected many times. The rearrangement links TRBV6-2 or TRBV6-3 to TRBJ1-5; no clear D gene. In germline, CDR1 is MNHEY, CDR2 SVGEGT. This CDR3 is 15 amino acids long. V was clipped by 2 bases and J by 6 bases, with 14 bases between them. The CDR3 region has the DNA TGTGCCAGCAGTTACGGGGTGCACCCGGGTCAGCCCCAGCATTTT. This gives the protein CASSYGVHPGQPQHF.

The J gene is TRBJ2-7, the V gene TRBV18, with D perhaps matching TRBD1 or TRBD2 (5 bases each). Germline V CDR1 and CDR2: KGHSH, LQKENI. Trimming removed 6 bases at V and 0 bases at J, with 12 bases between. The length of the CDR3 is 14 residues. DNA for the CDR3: TGTGCCAGCTCCCAGCCAGGGAGCTCCTACGAGCAGTACGTC. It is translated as CASSQPGSSYEQYV.

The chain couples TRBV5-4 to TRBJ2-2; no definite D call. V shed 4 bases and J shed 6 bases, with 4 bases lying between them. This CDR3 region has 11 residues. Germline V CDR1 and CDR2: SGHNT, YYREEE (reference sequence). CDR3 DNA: TGTGCCAGCAGCACCCCCGGGGAGCTGTTTTTT. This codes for CASSTPGELFF.

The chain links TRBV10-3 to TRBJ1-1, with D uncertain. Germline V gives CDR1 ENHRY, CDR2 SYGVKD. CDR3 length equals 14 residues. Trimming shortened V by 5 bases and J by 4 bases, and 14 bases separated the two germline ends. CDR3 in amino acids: CAISLRGVGTEAFF. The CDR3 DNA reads TGTGCCATCAGTTTACGGGGAGTGGGCACTGAAGCTTTCTTT.

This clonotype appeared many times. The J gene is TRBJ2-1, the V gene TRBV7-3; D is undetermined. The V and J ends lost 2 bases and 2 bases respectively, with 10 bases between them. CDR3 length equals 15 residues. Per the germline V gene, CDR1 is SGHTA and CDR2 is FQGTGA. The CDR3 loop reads CASSLGSSTYNEQFF. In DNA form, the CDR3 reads TGTGCCAGCAGCTTAGGTAGCAGCACCTACAATGAGCAGTTCTTC.

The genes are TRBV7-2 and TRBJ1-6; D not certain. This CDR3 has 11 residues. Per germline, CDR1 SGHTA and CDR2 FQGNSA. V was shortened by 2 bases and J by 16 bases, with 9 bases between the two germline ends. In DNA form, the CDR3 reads TGTGCCAGCAGCTTATTGCAGGTACTCCACTTT. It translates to CASSLLQVLHF.

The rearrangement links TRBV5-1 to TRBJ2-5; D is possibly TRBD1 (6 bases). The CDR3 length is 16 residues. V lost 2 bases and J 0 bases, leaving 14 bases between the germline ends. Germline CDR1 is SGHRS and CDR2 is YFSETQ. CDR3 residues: CASSFGQNRYQETQYF. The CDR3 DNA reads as TGCGCCAGCAGCTTCGGACAGAACCGTTACCAAGAGACCCAGTACTTC.

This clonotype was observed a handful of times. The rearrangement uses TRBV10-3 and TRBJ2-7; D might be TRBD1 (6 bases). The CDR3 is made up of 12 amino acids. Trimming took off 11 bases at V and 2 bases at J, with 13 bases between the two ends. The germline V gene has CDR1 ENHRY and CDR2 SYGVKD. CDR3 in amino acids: CAFRDTPYEQYV. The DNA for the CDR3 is TGTGCCTTCCGGGACACCCCCTACGAGCAGTACGTC.

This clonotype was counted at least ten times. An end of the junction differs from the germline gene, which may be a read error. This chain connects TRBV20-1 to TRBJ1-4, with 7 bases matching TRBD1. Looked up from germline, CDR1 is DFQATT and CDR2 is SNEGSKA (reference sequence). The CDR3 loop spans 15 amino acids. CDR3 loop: CSARAGTDNNEKLFF. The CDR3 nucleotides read TGCAGTGCCAGAGCCGGGACAGACAATAATGAAAAACTGTTTTTT.

Written as DNA, the CDR3 is TGTGCCAGCAGGGATGGGAGAAGTAGCACAGATACGCAGTATTTT. It codes for CASRDGRSSTDTQYF. This chain joins TRBV5-5 and TRBJ2-3; a weak D match, TRBD2 (5 bases). The CDR3 totals 15 residues. Germline V gives CDR1 SGHKS, CDR2 YYEKEE (reference sequence). Trimming shortened V by 5 bases and J by 0 bases, and 13 bases separated the two germline ends.

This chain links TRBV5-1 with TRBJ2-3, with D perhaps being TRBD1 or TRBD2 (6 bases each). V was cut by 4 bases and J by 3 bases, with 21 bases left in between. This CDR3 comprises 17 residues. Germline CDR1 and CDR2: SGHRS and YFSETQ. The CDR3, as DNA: TGCGCCAGCAGCCCGGGGGCGTTCGGGGCGGTTACAGATACGCAGTATTTT. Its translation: CASSPGAFGAVTDTQYF.

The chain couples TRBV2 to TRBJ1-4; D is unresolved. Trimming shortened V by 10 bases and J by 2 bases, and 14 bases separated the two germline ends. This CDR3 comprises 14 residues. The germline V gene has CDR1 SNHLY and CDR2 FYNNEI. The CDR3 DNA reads TGTGCCACCCGTCCCGAGTCGACTAATGAAAAACTGTTTTTT. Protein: CATRPESTNEKLFF.

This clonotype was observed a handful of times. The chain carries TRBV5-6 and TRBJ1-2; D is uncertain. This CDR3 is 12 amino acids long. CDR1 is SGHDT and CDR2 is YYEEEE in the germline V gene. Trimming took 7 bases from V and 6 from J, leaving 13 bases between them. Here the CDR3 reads CASSRLGDGYTF. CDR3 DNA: TGTGCCAGCTCCAGACTCGGAGATGGCTACACCTTC.

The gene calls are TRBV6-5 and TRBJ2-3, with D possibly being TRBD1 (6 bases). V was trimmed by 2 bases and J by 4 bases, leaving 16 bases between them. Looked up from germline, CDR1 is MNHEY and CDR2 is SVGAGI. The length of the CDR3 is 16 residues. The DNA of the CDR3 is TGTGCCAGCAGTTACCCCAGGGGATACATGCCAGATACGCAGTATTTT. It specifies CASSYPRGYMPDTQYF.

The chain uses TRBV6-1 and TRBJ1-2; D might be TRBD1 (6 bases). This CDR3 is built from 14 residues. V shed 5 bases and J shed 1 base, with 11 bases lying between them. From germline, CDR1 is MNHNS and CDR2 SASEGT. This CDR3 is CASSRNRDNYGYTF. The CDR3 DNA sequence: TGTGCCAGCAGTAGGAACAGGGATAACTATGGCTACACCTTC.

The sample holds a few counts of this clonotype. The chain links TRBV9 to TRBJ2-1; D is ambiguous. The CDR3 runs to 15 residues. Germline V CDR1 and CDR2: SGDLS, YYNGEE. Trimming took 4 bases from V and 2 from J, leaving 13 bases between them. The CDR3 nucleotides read TGTGCCAGCAGCCCCCTGGAGAGGACCTACAATGAGCAGTTCTTC. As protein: CASSPLERTYNEQFF.

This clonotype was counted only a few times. The chain's CDR3 is CASSGVGRVEETQYF. The CDR3 DNA reads TGTGCCAGCAGCGGAGTAGGTAGGGTCGAGGAGACCCAGTACTTC. The genes are TRBV9 and TRBJ2-5; the D is unclear. This CDR3 spans 15 amino acids. Trimming stripped 3 bases from V and 5 bases from J, with 17 bases between. The germline V gene has CDR1 SGDLS and CDR2 YYNGEE.